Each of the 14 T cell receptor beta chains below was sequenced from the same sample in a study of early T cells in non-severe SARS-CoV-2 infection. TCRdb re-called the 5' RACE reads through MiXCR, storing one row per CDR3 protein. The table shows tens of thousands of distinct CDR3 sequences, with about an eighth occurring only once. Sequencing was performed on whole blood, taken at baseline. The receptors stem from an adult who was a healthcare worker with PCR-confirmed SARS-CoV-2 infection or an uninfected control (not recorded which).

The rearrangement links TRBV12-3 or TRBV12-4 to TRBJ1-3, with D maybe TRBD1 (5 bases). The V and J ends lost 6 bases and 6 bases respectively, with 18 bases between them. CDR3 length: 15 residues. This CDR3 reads CASRRQRLLSNTIYF. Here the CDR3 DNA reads TGTGCCAGCAGAAGACAGAGATTGCTGTCAAACACCATATATTTT.

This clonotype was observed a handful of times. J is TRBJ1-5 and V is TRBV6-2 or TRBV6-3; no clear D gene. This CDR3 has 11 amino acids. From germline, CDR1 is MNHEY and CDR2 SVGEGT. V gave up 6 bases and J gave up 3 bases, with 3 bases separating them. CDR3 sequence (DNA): TGTGCCAGCAGAAACAATCAGCCCCAGCATTTT. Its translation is CASRNNQPQHF.

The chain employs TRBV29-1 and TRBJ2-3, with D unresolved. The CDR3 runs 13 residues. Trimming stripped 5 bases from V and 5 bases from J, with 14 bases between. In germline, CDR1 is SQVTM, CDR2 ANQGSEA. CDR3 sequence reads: CSVQGNLIDTQYF. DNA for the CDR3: TGCAGCGTTCAAGGGAACCTCATAGATACGCAGTATTTT.

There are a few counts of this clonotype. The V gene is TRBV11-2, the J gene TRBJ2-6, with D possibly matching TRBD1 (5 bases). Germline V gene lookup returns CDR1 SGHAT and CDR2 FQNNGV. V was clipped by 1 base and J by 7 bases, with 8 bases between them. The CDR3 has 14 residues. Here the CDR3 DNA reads TGTGCCAGCAGCTTAGTAAGGGGCGCCAACGTCCTGACTTTC. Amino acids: CASSLVRGANVLTF.

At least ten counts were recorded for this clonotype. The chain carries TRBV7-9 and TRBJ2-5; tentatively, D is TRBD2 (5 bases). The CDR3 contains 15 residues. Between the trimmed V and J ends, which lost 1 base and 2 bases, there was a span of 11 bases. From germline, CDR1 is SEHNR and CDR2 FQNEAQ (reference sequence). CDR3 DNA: TGTGCCAGCAGCTTAGGGTCGGGGTTTCAAGAGACCCAGTACTTC. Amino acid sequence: CASSLGSGFQETQYF.

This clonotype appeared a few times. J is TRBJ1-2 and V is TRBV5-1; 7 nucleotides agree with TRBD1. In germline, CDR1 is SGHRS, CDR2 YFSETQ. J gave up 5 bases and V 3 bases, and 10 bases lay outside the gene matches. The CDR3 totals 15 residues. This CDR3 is CASSSRQGGPYGYTF. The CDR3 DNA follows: TGCGCCAGCAGCTCCCGACAGGGCGGACCTTATGGCTACACCTTC.

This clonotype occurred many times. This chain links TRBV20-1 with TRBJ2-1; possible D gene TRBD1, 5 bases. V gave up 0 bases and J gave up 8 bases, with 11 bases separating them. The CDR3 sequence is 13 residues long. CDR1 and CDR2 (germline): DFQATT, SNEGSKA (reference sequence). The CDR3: CSARDPRGYEQFF. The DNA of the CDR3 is TGCAGTGCTAGAGATCCAAGGGGCTATGAGCAGTTCTTC.

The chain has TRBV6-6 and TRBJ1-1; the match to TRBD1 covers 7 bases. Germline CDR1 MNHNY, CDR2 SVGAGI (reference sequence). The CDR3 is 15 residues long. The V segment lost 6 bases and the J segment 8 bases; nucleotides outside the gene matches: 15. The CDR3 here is CASSATGVYSVEAFF. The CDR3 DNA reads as TGTGCCAGCAGCGCAACAGGGGTATACTCCGTGGAAGCTTTCTTT.

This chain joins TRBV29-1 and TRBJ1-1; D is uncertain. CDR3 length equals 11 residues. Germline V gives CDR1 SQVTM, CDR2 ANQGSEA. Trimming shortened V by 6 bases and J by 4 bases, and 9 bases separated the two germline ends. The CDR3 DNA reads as TGCAGCGTAGCTACAAGCACTGAAGCTTTCTTT. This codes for CSVATSTEAFF.

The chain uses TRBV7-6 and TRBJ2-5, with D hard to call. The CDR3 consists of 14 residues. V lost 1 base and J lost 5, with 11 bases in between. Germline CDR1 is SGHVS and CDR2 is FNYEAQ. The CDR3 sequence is CASSLGGRRETQYF. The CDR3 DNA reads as TGTGCCAGCAGCTTAGGAGGCCGGCGGGAGACCCAGTACTTC.

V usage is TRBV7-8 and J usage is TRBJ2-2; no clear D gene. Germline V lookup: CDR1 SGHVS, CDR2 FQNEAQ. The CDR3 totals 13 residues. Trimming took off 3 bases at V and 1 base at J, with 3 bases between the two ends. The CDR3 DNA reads TGTGCCAGCAGCTTGATGAACACCGGGGAGCTGTTTTTT. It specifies CASSLMNTGELFF. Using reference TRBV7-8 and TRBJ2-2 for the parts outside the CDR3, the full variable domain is GAGVSQSPRYKVAKRGQDVALRCDPISGHVSLFWYQQALGQGPEFLTYFQNEAQLDKSGLPSDRFFAERPEGSVSTLKIQRTQQEDSAVYLCASSLMNTGELFFGEGSRLTVL.

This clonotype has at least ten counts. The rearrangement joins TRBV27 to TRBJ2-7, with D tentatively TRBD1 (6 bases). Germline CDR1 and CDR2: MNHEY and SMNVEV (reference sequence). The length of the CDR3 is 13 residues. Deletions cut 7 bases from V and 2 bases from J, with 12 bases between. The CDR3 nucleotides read TGTGCCAGCACCGGGACATACCCCTACGAGCAGTACTTC. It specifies CASTGTYPYEQYF.

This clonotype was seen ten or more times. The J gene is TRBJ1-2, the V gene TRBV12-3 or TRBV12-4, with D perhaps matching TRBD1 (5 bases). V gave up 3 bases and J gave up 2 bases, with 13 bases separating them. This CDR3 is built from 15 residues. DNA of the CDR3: TGTGCCAGCAGTTTTGAGGCAGGGACGAACTATGGCTACACCTTC. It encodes CASSFEAGTNYGYTF.

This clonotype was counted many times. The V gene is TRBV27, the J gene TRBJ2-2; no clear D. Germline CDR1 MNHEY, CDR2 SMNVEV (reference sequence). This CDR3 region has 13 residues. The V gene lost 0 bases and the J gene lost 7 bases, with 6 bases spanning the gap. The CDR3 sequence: CASSLSGIGELFF. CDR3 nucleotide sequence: TGTGCCAGCAGTTTATCAGGGATCGGGGAGCTGTTTTTT.